The clone carrying this T cell receptor (beta chain) was detected only a few times. Its antigen is currently unknown. This sample was included in a study of blood T cells in healthy people across ages. In germline, CDR1 is DFQATT, CDR2 SNEGSKA (reference sequence). V shed 4 bases and J 5 bases; nucleotides not matched to a gene: 7. This CDR3 comprises 13 residues. Through a sample-barcoded 5' primer and a J-beta primer mix, a second PCR was run for roughly 6 to 11 cycles. TCRdb re-called the 5' RACE reads with MiXCR, one entry per CDR3 protein. Seen here are around 1,000,000 distinct CDR3 sequences, approximately 26% observed once, and the top ten hold approximately 0.79%. Whole-study findings and limits: There were more naive CD4+ cells and higher diversity in long-lived donors than in aged donors. Estimated diversity across one million T cells was deemed an underestimate.

Separately, the same data were catalogued under a study of T cells of mothers and their children. That paper adds: Both sample barcodes and 2-4 random nucleotides came from the M1S primer of the second PCR. Each mother yielded more than 8 million TCR beta CDR3 reads. Each child yielded 2.5 million to 3 million reads.

The material sequenced was blood. The gene calls are TRBV20-1 and TRBJ2-5; 7 bases are shared with TRBD1. The sequence was obtained from a girl aged 2 to 10 in good health. CDR3 nucleotide sequence: TGCAGTGCTATCCGACAGGGAATGGAGACCCAGTACTTC. Amino acids: CSAIRQGMETQYF.